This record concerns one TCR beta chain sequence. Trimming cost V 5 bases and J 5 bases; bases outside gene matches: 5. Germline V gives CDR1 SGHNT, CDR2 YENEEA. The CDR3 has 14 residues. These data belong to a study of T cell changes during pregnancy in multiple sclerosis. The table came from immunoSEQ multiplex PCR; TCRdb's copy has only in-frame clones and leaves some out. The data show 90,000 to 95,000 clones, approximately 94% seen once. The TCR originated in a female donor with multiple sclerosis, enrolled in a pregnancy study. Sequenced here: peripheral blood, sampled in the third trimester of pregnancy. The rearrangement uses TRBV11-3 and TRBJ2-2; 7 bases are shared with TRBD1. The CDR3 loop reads CASSPRQGTGELFF. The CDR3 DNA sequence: TGTGCCAGCAGCCCCCGACAGGGAACCGGGGAGCTGTTTTTT.